This TCR beta chain appears in the sequencing data of a study of cytomegalovirus exposure and HLA in healthy donors (dated by TCRdb to about 2017). For the study in its entirety: The roughly 670 repertoires of the first cohort and the 120 or so validation repertoires were produced on the same platform, according to a later analysis. The study was designed to test whether signatures of past pathogen exposure could be identified by cataloging public T cell receptors. A separate validation cohort of roughly 130 different subjects was used in addition to the approximately 610-subject first cohort. High-throughput TCR immunosequencing, statistical association of individual TCRs with disease status, and machine learning were combined to predict cytomegalovirus infection status.

Points on this clone: Its target antigen remains unknown. Qualities for individual bases were not recorded, and no much larger clone is one base off.

Separate from the approximately 670-subject first cohort, the validation cohort of around 130 subjects was the group to which the donors belonged. Library generation was performed with the immunoSEQ multiplex PCR assay. Per the authors' processing: A statistical classification framework was built to diagnose cytomegalovirus status from the catalog of TCR beta chain sequences. The table was pulled from immuneACCESS by TCRdb, which kept in-frame rearrangements only. Such tables lose some clones; where checked, under half of the loss comes from unresolved V genes, and the rest has no known cause. V and J calls and clone size are given by that table; D and trimming were obtained from the DNA. For this sample there are some 140,000 clones; roughly 81% appear just once. Almost 1.5% of the sample lies in the top ten. Trimming takes 0 bases from V and 0 bases from J, and the germline ends sit 9 bases apart. Spanning cysteine to phenylalanine, the CDR3 consists of 16 amino acids. Only the CDR3 part of the read is kept: 48 bases, read in frame from the first base. For CDR1 and CDR2, the germline V gene lists SGHVS and FQNEAQ.

Results and caveats for the whole study, not just this receptor: Across donors, most TCR sequences were observed very rarely, whereas some public TCRs were present in many individuals. A later analysis lacked HLA typing for the validation cohort, so it scored co-occurrence in that cohort across all 130 or so repertoires. The authors suggested that the approach could potentially be extended to other disease states and immunological phenotypes. In both the original and validation cohorts, the classifier was reported to diagnose cytomegalovirus status with high specificity and sensitivity. A later analysis found that TCRs clustered in the first cohort also tended to co-occur in the 120 validation repertoires, with approximately 95% of cluster scores above 0. Three of the identified cytomegalovirus-associated TCR beta chains were confirmed in vitro to be specific for cytomegalovirus antigens. The study listed 164 TCR beta chains as associated with cytomegalovirus.

Sequencing was carried out using PBMCs. The rearrangement combines TRBV7-8 with TRBJ1-3, with the D gene too uncertain to name. The clonotype comes from a woman between 25 and 40 years old in good health and CMV-seronegative. The DNA sequence is as follows: TGTGCCAGCAGCTTAGCCTCCCGGAGCTCTGGAAACACCATATATTTT. This yields the protein CASSLASRSSGNTIYF.